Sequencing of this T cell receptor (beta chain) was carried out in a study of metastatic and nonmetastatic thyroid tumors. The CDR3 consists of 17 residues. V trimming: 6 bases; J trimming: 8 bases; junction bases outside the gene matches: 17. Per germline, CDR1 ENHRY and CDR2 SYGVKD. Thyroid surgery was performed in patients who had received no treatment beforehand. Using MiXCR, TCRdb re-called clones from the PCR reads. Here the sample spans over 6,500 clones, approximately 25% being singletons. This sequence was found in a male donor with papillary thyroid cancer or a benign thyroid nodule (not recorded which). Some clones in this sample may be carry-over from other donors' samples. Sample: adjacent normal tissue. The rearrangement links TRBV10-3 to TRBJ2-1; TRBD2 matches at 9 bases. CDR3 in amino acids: CAIRHYFGVAGGDEQFF. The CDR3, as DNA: TGTGCCATCAGGCATTACTTCGGGGTCGCGGGAGGGGATGAGCAGTTCTTC.